These 32 T cell receptor beta chains were all obtained from the same sample, sequenced in a study of a mutant IDH1 vaccine in newly diagnosed glioma. Profiled with immunoSEQ multiplex PCR; TCRdb holds only in-frame clones, not every one. The profile shows about 69,000 clones, around nine tenths of them singletons. Antigens of these TCRs are unknown. Time point of the sample: week 35, safety follow-up. What each vaccine dose contained was 300 ug of mutant IDH1 20-mer peptide, accompanied by topical imiquimod. The sample was PBMCs, taken from a glioma patient whose treatment included an IDH1 peptide vaccine. Receptors originate from a man aged 25 to 40 with glioma.

This chain connects TRBV28 to TRBJ1-3, with 7 bases identical to TRBD1. The CDR3 runs to 13 residues. V lost 6 bases and J lost 1; bases outside the gene matches: 0. Germline values: CDR1 MDHEN, CDR2 SYDVKM. The CDR3: CASRTGSGNTIYF. CDR3 nucleotide sequence: TGTGCCAGCAGGACAGGGTCTGGAAACACCATATATTTT.

This chain uses TRBV7-9 with TRBJ2-3; D is unclear. This CDR3 has 15 residues. Germline assignment: CDR1 SEHNR and CDR2 FQNEAQ (reference sequence). V was shortened by 0 bases and J by 6 bases, with 13 bases between the two germline ends. The CDR3 DNA reads as TGTGCCAGCAGCTTAGCGTATCGGCGGAGCGATACGCAGTATTTT. This gives the protein CASSLAYRRSDTQYF.

The table lists this clone with a few counts. The chain uses TRBV18 and TRBJ1-5; D might be TRBD1 (6 bases). This CDR3 contains 14 residues. Germline values: CDR1 KGHSH, CDR2 LQKENI. The ends were cut back, 3 bases at V and 7 bases at J, with 13 bases in the middle. Here the CDR3 DNA reads TGTGCCAGCTCACCCGGACAGATGGGGCAGCCCCAGCATTTT. Translated, it gives CASSPGQMGQPQHF.

This chain links TRBV28 with TRBJ1-3, with 10 nucleotides matching TRBD1. Per the germline V gene, CDR1 is MDHEN and CDR2 is SYDVKM. After removal of 2 bases from V and 0 bases from J, the junction contained 13 bases not matched to a gene. The CDR3 runs to 20 residues. The DNA of the CDR3 is TGTGCCAGCAGTTTAGCCTTTCGGGACAGGGGACAGAGCTCTGGAAACACCATATATTTT. Protein sequence: CASSLAFRDRGQSSGNTIYF.

This chain links TRBV6-6 with TRBJ2-2; D might be TRBD1 (6 bases). The germline CDR1 and CDR2 sequences are MNHNY and SVGAGI (reference sequence). V was clipped by 2 bases and J by 4 bases, with 8 bases between them. There are 14 residues in the CDR3. CDR3 sequence: CASSYPGATGELFF. DNA of the CDR3: TGTGCCAGCAGTTACCCAGGGGCCACCGGGGAGCTGTTTTTT.

CDR3 DNA: TGCAGCGCCCGCGGAAACAGGGGCCGGACAGATACGCAGTATTTT. It encodes CSARGNRGRTDTQYF. The chain employs TRBV29-1 and TRBJ2-3, with 7 bases matching TRBD1. The CDR3 sequence is 15 residues long. Germline CDR1 reads SQVTM; CDR2 reads ANQGSEA. Trimming cost V 7 bases and J 3 bases; bases outside gene matches: 13.

CDR3 DNA: TGTGCCAGTAGGGGACTAGCGGGGACCTACGAGCAGTACTTC. It encodes CASRGLAGTYEQYF. This chain connects TRBV19 to TRBJ2-5, with 13 positions matching TRBD2. The J call may be faulty, since TRBJ2-7 better matches the DNA end. From germline, CDR1 is LNHDA and CDR2 SQIVND (reference sequence). The CDR3 loop spans 14 amino acids.

This chain links TRBV27 with TRBJ2-1; 11 bases fit TRBD2. CDR1 MNHEY and CDR2 SMNVEV come from the germline V gene (reference sequence). The V segment lost 8 bases and the J segment 4 bases; nucleotides outside the gene matches: 10. CDR3 length: 16 residues. This CDR3 is CASAGTSGGAYNEQFF. DNA for the CDR3: TGTGCCAGCGCCGGGACTAGCGGAGGAGCTTACAATGAGCAGTTCTTC.

In this sample, this clone turned up once. One base away lies a much larger clone, so this may be a sequencing read error. The DNA for the CDR3 is TGTGCCAGCAGTCGACAGGAGAGCCCCTATAATTCACCCCTCCACTTT. Translating it yields CASSRQESPYNSPLHF. The chain couples TRBV9 to TRBJ1-6, with TRBD1 as a possible D gene (6 bases). The CDR3 is made up of 16 amino acids. The germline V gene encodes CDR1 SGDLS and CDR2 YYNGEE. The V end was cut by 5 bases, the J end by 2 bases, with 14 bases between.

The V call is TRBV27, the J call TRBJ2-7; no definite D call. CDR3 length: 14 amino acids. With 2 bases removed from V and 3 bases from J, the gap between germline ends came to 11 bases. Germline V gives CDR1 MNHEY, CDR2 SMNVEV (reference sequence). CDR3 bases: TGTGCCAGCAGTTTAGGATCCTGGGGCTACGAGCAGTACTTC. Protein: CASSLGSWGYEQYF.

DNA for the CDR3: TGTGCCAGCAGTTTTTTCAGGGGTACCTACGAGCAGTACTTC. This codes for CASSFFRGTYEQYF. The chain combines TRBV28 with TRBJ2-7; perhaps TRBD1 as D (6 bases). This CDR3 comprises 14 residues. The V gene lost 3 bases and the J gene lost 2 bases, with 11 bases spanning the gap. Per the germline V gene, CDR1 is MDHEN and CDR2 is SYDVKM. Combining the CDR3 with reference TRBV28 and TRBJ2-7 gives the whole variable domain DVKVTQSSRYLVKRTGEKVFLECVQDMDHENMFWYRQDPGLGLRLIYFSYDVKMKEKGDIPEGYSVSREKKERFSLILESASTNQTSMYLCASSFFRGTYEQYFGPGTRLTVT.

The gene calls are TRBV28 and TRBJ2-7, with D maybe TRBD2 (6 bases). The CDR3 is made up of 15 amino acids. The V end lost 7 bases, the J end lost 3 bases, and 19 bases lay between the germline ends. Germline CDR1 is MDHEN and CDR2 is SYDVKM. The CDR3 here is CASTSPGGFDYEQYF. Here the CDR3 DNA reads TGTGCCAGCACCTCCCCCGGAGGGTTCGACTACGAGCAGTACTTC.

V gene TRBV7-6 combines with J gene TRBJ2-3; D remains unclear. Looked up from germline, CDR1 is SGHVS and CDR2 is FNYEAQ. This CDR3 has 14 amino acids. Between the trimmed V and J ends, which lost 5 bases and 3 bases, there was a span of 12 bases. The CDR3 protein is CASSRSSGTDTQYF. Here the CDR3 DNA reads TGTGCCAGCAGCCGTAGTAGTGGTACAGATACGCAGTATTTT. Together with reference TRBV7-6 and TRBJ2-3, the CDR3 gives the full variable domain: GAGVSQSPRYKVTKRGQDVALRCDPISGHVSLYWYRQALGQGPEFLTYFNYEAQQDKSGLPNDRFSAERPEGSISTLTIQRTEQRDSAMYRCASSRSSGTDTQYFGPGTRLTVL.

The V and J genes are TRBV7-3 and TRBJ2-2, with D uncertain. The CDR3 consists of 13 residues. Trimming shortened V by 2 bases and J by 5 bases, and 6 bases separated the two germline ends. Germline CDR1 reads SGHTA; CDR2 reads FQGTGA. This CDR3 reads CASSLSLTGELFF. DNA for the CDR3: TGTGCCAGCAGCTTATCGTTGACCGGGGAGCTGTTTTTT.

The genes are TRBV13 and TRBJ2-3; 8 bases line up with TRBD2. The ends lost 2 bases at V and 2 bases at J; junction bases unmatched: 9. The CDR3 loop spans 17 amino acids. The V gene's germline CDR1 is PRHDT and CDR2 FYEKMQ (reference sequence). CDR3 region: CASSLPSGRTHTDTQYF. CDR3 coding DNA: TGTGCCAGCAGCTTACCTAGCGGGCGTACCCACACAGATACGCAGTATTTT.

The V call is TRBV6-6, the J call TRBJ1-1; D is possibly TRBD1 (6 bases). The CDR3 has 14 residues. The ends were cut back, 2 bases at V and 9 bases at J, with 16 bases in the middle. Per germline, CDR1 MNHNY and CDR2 SVGAGI (reference sequence). The CDR3 region has the DNA TGTGCCAGCAGTTACACGACAGGTCGGGGTAAAGCTTTCTTT. This encodes CASSYTTGRGKAFF.

The chain has TRBV9 and TRBJ1-1; a weak D match, TRBD1 (5 bases). Deletions cut 4 bases from V and 4 bases from J, with 11 bases between. The CDR3 has 13 residues. Germline-derived CDR1 and CDR2 are SGDLS and YYNGEE. Written as DNA, the CDR3 is TGTGCCAGCAGCAGGGTAAGGGGCACTGAAGCTTTCTTT. The encoded protein is CASSRVRGTEAFF.

This clone was counted between two and nine times. This sequence joins TRBV7-3 and TRBJ2-7; 9 bases agree with TRBD1. With 5 bases clipped from V and 5 bases from J, the junction kept 7 bases outside the gene matches. CDR3 length equals 14 residues. The germline gives CDR1 SGHTA, CDR2 FQGTGA. This CDR3 is CASSETGGSNEQYF. The CDR3, as DNA: TGTGCCAGCAGCGAGACAGGGGGATCGAACGAGCAGTACTTC.

The rearrangement links TRBV7-9 to TRBJ2-1; 9 bases fit TRBD1. CDR3 size: 16 residues. V lost 2 bases, J lost 4 bases, and 6 bases stayed unmatched. Germline values: CDR1 SEHNR, CDR2 FQNEAQ (reference sequence). CDR3: CASSLLRGQGYNEQFF. In nucleotides, the CDR3 is TGTGCCAGCAGCTTATTGAGGGGACAGGGTTACAATGAGCAGTTCTTC.

The chain couples TRBV18 to TRBJ2-7; D unclear. Trimming took off 2 bases at V and 0 bases at J, with 17 bases between the two ends. The germline V gene has CDR1 KGHSH and CDR2 LQKENI. The CDR3 extends over 17 amino acids. CDR3 sequence reads: CASSPGRSPSVSYEQYF. The CDR3, as DNA: TGTGCCAGCTCACCAGGACGGTCCCCTTCCGTCTCCTACGAGCAGTACTTC.

This chain joins TRBV9 and TRBJ2-7; 7 bases match TRBD2. With 0 bases clipped from V and 3 bases from J, the junction kept 6 bases outside the gene matches. Germline loops: CDR1 SGDLS, CDR2 YYNGEE. This CDR3 contains 15 residues. CDR3 amino acids: CASSVEAGEVYEQYF. The CDR3 DNA sequence: TGTGCCAGCAGCGTAGAGGCGGGAGAAGTCTACGAGCAGTACTTC.

The gene calls are TRBV15 and TRBJ2-3; 8 bases match TRBD2. This CDR3 contains 16 residues. Germline CDR1 reads LNHNV; CDR2 reads YYDKDF (reference sequence). V gave up 2 bases and J gave up 5 bases; unmatched junction bases: 9. The CDR3 coding sequence is TGTGCCACCAGCAGATCAACCCCGGGGGGGCGAGATACGCAGTATTTT. It specifies CATSRSTPGGRDTQYF.

The chain employs TRBV5-1 and TRBJ1-2, with 7 positions matching TRBD1. J gave up 5 bases and V 1 base, and 14 bases lay outside the gene matches. Germline V lookup: CDR1 SGHRS, CDR2 YFSETQ. This CDR3 contains 17 residues. CDR3 nucleotide sequence: TGCGCCAGCAGCTTGCCGAGACAGGGAATAAGAGGTTATGGCTACACCTTC. Amino acid sequence: CASSLPRQGIRGYGYTF.

This clone came up once. The chain has TRBV19 and TRBJ2-2; D is perhaps TRBD2 (6 bases). Germline V gene lookup returns CDR1 LNHDA and CDR2 SQIVND (reference sequence). The CDR3 runs 14 residues. The CDR3 DNA sequence: TGTGGGTCGTCCGGAGGGGCTAGCACCGGGGAGCTGTTTTTT. Protein: CGSSGGASTGELFF.

The chain uses TRBV11-3 and TRBJ2-1, with D perhaps given as TRBD1 or TRBD2 (6 bases each). This CDR3 region has 15 residues. V dropped 2 bases and J dropped 6 bases, with 14 bases sitting between them. Germline V CDR1 and CDR2: SGHNT, YENEEA. The CDR3 spells CASSLRGASLNEQFF. CDR3 nucleotide sequence: TGTGCCAGCAGCTTAAGGGGGGCCTCCCTCAATGAGCAGTTCTTC.

The V gene is TRBV27, the J gene TRBJ2-2; no firm D call. The germline gives CDR1 MNHEY, CDR2 SMNVEV (reference sequence). Trimming took off 8 bases at V and 4 bases at J, with 8 bases between the two ends. The CDR3 is made up of 12 amino acids. In DNA, the CDR3 is TGTGCCAGCGGAGTGGGCACCGGGGAGCTGTTTTTT. It codes for CASGVGTGELFF.

The V call is TRBV9, the J call TRBJ1-3; D unresolved. Germline V gives CDR1 SGDLS, CDR2 YYNGEE. The CDR3 length is 16 residues. V shed 4 bases and J shed 4 bases, with 18 bases lying between them. Here the CDR3 reads CASSPGWQPAGNTIYF. CDR3 coding DNA: TGTGCCAGCAGCCCGGGGTGGCAGCCGGCAGGAAACACCATATATTTT.

This clone was counted once. This sequence joins TRBV7-2 and TRBJ2-3, with a weak D call TRBD2 (5 bases). In germline, CDR1 is SGHTA, CDR2 FQGNSA. This CDR3 contains 15 residues. V lost 7 bases and J lost 3, with 17 bases in between. This chain's CDR3 is CASIQDYYRTDTQYF. CDR3 nucleotide sequence: TGTGCCAGCATCCAAGACTATTACAGAACAGATACGCAGTATTTT.

This clone was seen a single time. The gene calls are TRBV5-1 and TRBJ2-1; 7 positions agree with TRBD1. J was trimmed by 3 bases and V by 0 bases; bases with no gene match: 6. The CDR3 consists of 16 residues. Germline V gives CDR1 SGHRS, CDR2 YFSETQ. CDR3 DNA: TGCGCCAGCAGCTTGGCCCCCAGGGGGAGCTACAATGAGCAGTTCTTC. Its protein product is CASSLAPRGSYNEQFF. The variable domain in full, with the rest retrieved from reference TRBV5-1 and TRBJ2-1, is KAGVTQTPRYLIKTRGQQVTLSCSPISGHRSVSWYQQTPGQGLQFLFEYFSETQRNKGNFPGRFSGRQFSNSRSEMNVSTLELGDSALYLCASSLAPRGSYNEQFFGPGTRLTVL.

Only a few counts were recorded for this clone. The rearrangement uses TRBV7-3 and TRBJ1-1, with a weak D call TRBD1 (6 bases). V was trimmed by 4 bases and J by 6 bases, leaving 12 bases between them. The CDR3 sequence is 13 residues long. CDR1 is SGHTA, CDR2 FQGTGA, per germline. The CDR3 sequence is CASSSQGVPEAFF. CDR3 DNA sequence: TGTGCCAGCAGCTCACAGGGAGTTCCTGAAGCTTTCTTT.

J is TRBJ1-1 and V is TRBV29-1; D possibly corresponds to TRBD1 (5 bases). CDR3 length: 13 amino acids. Trimming pared 1 base from V and 1 base from J, leaving 7 bases between. CDR1 is SQVTM and CDR2 is ANQGSEA in the germline V gene. The CDR3 nucleotides read TGCAGCGTTGAAGTCGGGGCGAACACTGAAGCTTTCTTT. Residues: CSVEVGANTEAFF.

V and J are TRBV4-3 and TRBJ2-5; D uncertain. In germline, CDR1 is LGHNA, CDR2 YSLEER. CDR3 length: 15 residues. V lost 0 bases and J 5 bases, leaving 13 bases between the germline ends. This CDR3 is CASSQDRPNGETQYF. CDR3 coding DNA: TGCGCCAGCAGCCAAGATCGGCCAAATGGGGAGACCCAGTACTTC.